The entry that follows covers one T cell receptor (beta chain) sequence. What it binds is unknown. This CDR3 is 12 amino acids long. Trimming shortened V by 3 bases and J by 4 bases, and 4 bases separated the two germline ends. CDR1 MNHEY and CDR2 SMNVEV come from the germline V gene (reference sequence). The sample belongs to a study of long-term antiretroviral therapy in people with HIV. General study findings and limits: Repertoires from HIV showed CDR3 length ranges narrower than those of controls.

The authors ran the immunoSEQ assay, v3.0, at survey level. The assay was immunoSEQ multiplex PCR, and TCRdb's table has in-frame clones only and misses some. This sample has roughly 44,000 clones, with over 90% found just once. No fewer than two post-ART and no fewer than one pre-ART PBMC samples existed for each donor. In the United States, treatment was given to all participants with HIV. V and J are TRBV27 and TRBJ1-5; unclear D gene. This receptor was identified in a woman aged 50 to 60 with HIV. Here the sequenced sample was unsorted PBMCs, taken 3.7 years after starting antiretroviral therapy. CDR3 sequence (DNA): TGTGCCAGCAGTTTTCATAATCAGCCCCAGCATTTT. Protein: CASSFHNQPQHF.